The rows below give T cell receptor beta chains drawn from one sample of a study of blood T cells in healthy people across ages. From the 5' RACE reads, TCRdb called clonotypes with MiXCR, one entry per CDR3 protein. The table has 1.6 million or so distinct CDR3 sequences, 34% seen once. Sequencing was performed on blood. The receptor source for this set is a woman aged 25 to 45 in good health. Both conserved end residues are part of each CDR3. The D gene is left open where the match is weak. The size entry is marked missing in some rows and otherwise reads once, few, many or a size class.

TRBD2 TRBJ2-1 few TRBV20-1 TGCAGTGCTAGAGTTGCCTCGACTAGCGGGAGTATGTACAATGAGCAGTTCTTC CSARVASTSGSMYNEQFF
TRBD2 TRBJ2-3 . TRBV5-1 TGCGCCGGCAGACCCAGCGGGAGGCTCAACACAGATACGCAGTATTTT CAGRPSGRLNTDTQYF
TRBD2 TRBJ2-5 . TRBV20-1 TGCAGTGCGGCCGGGACTAGCGGGCGACGTTTAGAGACCCAGTACTTC CSAAGTSGRRLETQYF
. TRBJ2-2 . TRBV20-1 TGCAGTGCTAGAGAGGTGGTCCCCGGGACCGGGGAGCTGTTTTTT CSAREVVPGTGELFF
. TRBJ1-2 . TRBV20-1 TGCAGTGCTAGAGATGGTAGAGAAACTAACTATGGCTACACCTTC CSARDGRETNYGYTF
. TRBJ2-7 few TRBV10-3 TGTGCCATCAGTGGGGCGCGGTGGGAGCAGTACTTC CAISGARWEQYF
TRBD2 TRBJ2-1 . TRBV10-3 TGTGCCACGGAACTAGCGGGGGGGCCGGAAAATGAGCAGTTCTTC CATELAGGPENEQFF
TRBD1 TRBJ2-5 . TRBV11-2 TGTGCCAGCAGCTCGGACAGGCATGGGACCCAGTACTTC CASSSDRHGTQYF
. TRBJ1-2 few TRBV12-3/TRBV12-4 TGTGCCAGCAGCACTAATAGCCGGGACAATGGTATTGGCTACACCTTC CASSTNSRDNGIGYTF
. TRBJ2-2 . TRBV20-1 TGCAGCGGGACTGATTTCGCGAACACCGGGGAGCTGTTTTTT CSGTDFANTGELFF
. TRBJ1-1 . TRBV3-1 TGTGCCAGCAGCCGGGGAGAGGGGAGCACTGAAGCTTTCTTT CASSRGEGSTEAFF
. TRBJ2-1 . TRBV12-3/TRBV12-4 TGTGCCAGCGTTCGCCTACAGGGTGACTACGAGCAGTTCTTC CASVRLQGDYEQFF
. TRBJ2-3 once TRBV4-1 TGCGCCAGCAGCCAGGCTGGCGGGGGCACAGATACGCAGTATTTT CASSQAGGGTDTQYF
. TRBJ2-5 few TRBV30 TGTGCCTGGAGTGTTCTAGGCCAAGAGACCCTGTACTTC CAWSVLGQETLYF
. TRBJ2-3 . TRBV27 TGTGCCAGCAGTTTTATGGCAACAGGCGCAGATACGCAGTATTTT CASSFMATGADTQYF
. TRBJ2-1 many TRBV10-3 TGTGCCATCAACCAGGGGGGAAACAATGAGCAGTTCTTC CAINQGGNNEQFF
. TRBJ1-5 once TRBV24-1 TGTGCCACCAGTGATGCAGGGGGCAATCAGCCCCAGCATTTT CATSDAGGNQPQHF
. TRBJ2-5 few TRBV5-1 TGCGCCAGCAGCGGGGGGGGCCAGGCCCAAGAGACCCAGTACTTC CASSGGGQAQETQYF
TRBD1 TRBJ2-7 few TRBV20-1 TGCAGTGCCCCCGTCCGGGACAGGAAGAACTCCTACGAGCAGTACTTC CSAPVRDRKNSYEQYF
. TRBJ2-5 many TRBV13 TGTGCCAGCAGCGGGGTGCTCCAAGAGACCCAGTACTTC CASSGVLQETQYF
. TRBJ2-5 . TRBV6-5 TGTGCCAGCAGTTCCTTTGGTGGGGGGGCCTATGAGACCCAGTACTTC CASSSFGGGAYETQYF
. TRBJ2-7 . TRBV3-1 TGTGCCAGCAGCCCCCGACAGGGCAGGCGCGGGGTGCTCTACGAGCAGTACTTC CASSPRQGRRGVLYEQYF
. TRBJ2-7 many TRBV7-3 TGTGCCAGCAGCTTAGGCCACCACAGTGACGAGCAGTACTTC CASSLGHHSDEQYF
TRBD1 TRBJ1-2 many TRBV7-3 TGTGCCAGCAGCTTTGGACAGGGCGGTGGCTACACCTTC CASSFGQGGGYTF